These 27 T cell receptor beta chains originate from one sample sequenced in a study of molecular identifiers for immune sequencing clone quantification. TCRdb reanalysed the PCR reads using MiXCR and keeps one entry per CDR3 protein. The sample contains around 460,000 distinct CDR3 sequences, 25% of which appear only once. The material sequenced was naive CD8+ T cells from blood, with Jurkat cell RNA spiked in. The subset here: FACS-sorted CD8+CD4-CCR7+CD45RA+ naive T cells. The receptors were gathered from a human donor in good health. Some libraries in this study had Jurkat cell RNA spiked in.

This clonotype was seen more than once but under ten times. The rearrangement links TRBV27 to TRBJ1-4, with 10 positions matching TRBD1. There are 15 residues in the CDR3. CDR1 and CDR2 from the germline V gene are MNHEY and SMNVEV (reference sequence). The ends lost 6 bases at V and 7 bases at J; junction bases unmatched: 8. The CDR3 DNA follows: TGTGCCAGCAGCCAAGGGACAGGGGAAGTTGAAAAACTGTTTTTT. It translates to CASSQGTGEVEKLFF.

This clonotype occurred many times. The chain carries TRBV6-2 or TRBV6-3 and TRBJ2-3; D is unresolved. This CDR3 region has 14 residues. Deletions cut 2 bases from V and 2 bases from J, with 8 bases between. The germline V gene has CDR1 MNHEY and CDR2 SVGEGT. CDR3 residues: CASSYDKYTDTQYF. The DNA for the CDR3 is TGTGCCAGCAGTTACGACAAATACACAGATACGCAGTATTTT.

This clonotype was recorded at least ten times. V and J are TRBV5-4 and TRBJ2-7; the match to TRBD2 covers 12 bases. After removal of 4 bases from V and 5 bases from J, the junction contained 4 bases not matched to a gene. The CDR3 has 14 amino acids. Germline CDR1 reads SGHNT; CDR2 reads YYREEE (reference sequence). Here the CDR3 DNA reads TGTGCCAGCAGCCCCGGACTAGCGGGAAACGAGCAGTACTTC. Encoded protein: CASSPGLAGNEQYF.

Points on this clonotype: With only one base between it and a far larger clone, this is likely a read error. V usage is TRBV5-6 and J usage is TRBJ2-7, with a tentative D call TRBD1 (5 bases). Germline V gene data show CDR1 as SGHDT and CDR2 as YYEEEE. The CDR3 length is 11 residues. V gave up 0 bases and J gave up 7 bases, with 5 bases separating them. For the CDR3, the DNA is TGTGCCAGCAGCTTGGGACAGGAGCAGTACTTC. This sequence encodes CASSLGQEQYF. Looking up the rest from reference TRBV5-6 and TRBJ2-7 gives the full variable domain: DAGVTQSPTHLIKTRGQQVTLRCSPKSGHDTVSWYQQALGQGPQFIFQYYEEEERQRGNFPDRFSGHQFPNYSSELNVNALLLGDSALYLCASSLGQEQYFGPGTRLTVT.

The chain is built from TRBV19 and TRBJ1-5; the D is unclear. This CDR3 comprises 15 residues. The germline V gene has CDR1 LNHDA and CDR2 SQIVND (reference sequence). V lost 8 bases to trimming and J lost 2 bases, with 16 bases between them. The CDR3 nucleotides are TGTGCCAGTCAAGCGCCGACCCGGGGCAATCAGCCCCAGCATTTT. It is translated as CASQAPTRGNQPQHF.

This clonotype came up a few times. The junction differs from germline at one of its ends, possibly a read error. This chain connects TRBV27 to TRBJ2-3; perhaps TRBD2 as D (7 bases). Per the germline V gene, CDR1 is MNHEY and CDR2 is SMNVEV (reference sequence). The CDR3 runs 18 residues. The CDR3 coding sequence is TGTGCCGGCAGCATTCTCCGTAGCGGGCCCCTAGCACAGGGTACGCAGTATTTT. This gives the protein CAGSILRSGPLAQGTQYF.

Notes on this clonotype: This sequence may be a read error, since a much larger clone differs from it by one base. The chain links TRBV7-2 to TRBJ1-5; D possibly corresponds to TRBD1 (5 bases). The CDR3 covers 14 residues. Germline values: CDR1 SGHTA, CDR2 FQGNSA. CDR3 loop: CACSLVQGDQPQHF. Written as DNA, the CDR3 is TGTGCCTGCAGCTTAGTTCAAGGGGATCAGCCCCAGCATTTT.

This clonotype was detected a few times. This rearrangement joins TRBV4-1 to TRBJ1-1, with a possible D match to TRBD1 (6 bases). The CDR3 sequence is 14 residues long. Germline V gene lookup returns CDR1 MGHRA and CDR2 YSYEKL. With 6 bases removed from V and 0 bases from J, the gap between germline ends came to 11 bases. The CDR3 here is CASRGALLNTEAFF. DNA for the CDR3: TGCGCCAGCAGGGGGGCCCTACTGAACACTGAAGCTTTCTTT.

V usage is TRBV11-2 and J usage is TRBJ2-1; D gene ambiguous. CDR1 and CDR2 from the germline V gene are SGHAT and FQNNGV. The CDR3 runs to 13 residues. The ends were cut back, 5 bases at V and 2 bases at J, with 7 bases in the middle. The chain's CDR3 is CASSRVPYNEQFF. The CDR3, as DNA: TGTGCCAGCAGCAGGGTCCCCTACAATGAGCAGTTCTTC.

This clonotype was seen a few times. The chain joins TRBV13 to TRBJ2-1, with D perhaps TRBD1 (6 bases). The CDR3 is made up of 14 amino acids. Trimming took off 0 bases at V and 9 bases at J, with 12 bases between the two ends. Germline values: CDR1 PRHDT, CDR2 FYEKMQ (reference sequence). CDR3: CASSLGQGKREQFF. Written as DNA, the CDR3 is TGTGCCAGCAGCTTAGGACAGGGAAAACGTGAGCAGTTCTTC.

Concerning this clonotype itself: A much larger clone lies a single base off, so this may be a read error. The J gene is TRBJ2-5, the V gene TRBV5-6, with D possibly being TRBD2 (6 bases). Looked up from germline, CDR1 is SGHDT and CDR2 is YYEEEE. V lost 4 bases, J lost 4 bases, and 17 bases lay in between. The CDR3 extends over 15 amino acids. The DNA for the CDR3 is TGTGCCAGCAGCCTAAGCGGGTGGGCCTCAGAGACCCAGTACTTC. Encoded protein: CASSLSGWASETQYF.

This clonotype was seen at least ten times. The chain joins TRBV6-5 to TRBJ2-7; D is uncertain. CDR1 MNHEY and CDR2 SVGAGI come from the germline V gene. The CDR3 is 15 residues long. V gave up 4 bases and J gave up 5 bases, with 18 bases separating them. The CDR3 region is CASSSSPTEYHEQYF. The CDR3 bases are TGTGCCAGCAGTTCCAGCCCGACTGAATACCACGAGCAGTACTTC.

The CDR3 spells CASSFARGVIDGYTF. CDR3 coding DNA: TGTGCCAGCAGTTTCGCGAGAGGGGTCATCGATGGCTACACCTTC. The V gene is TRBV6-2 or TRBV6-3, the J gene TRBJ1-2; D perhaps matches TRBD1 (5 bases). The CDR3 has 15 amino acids. Germline CDR1 MNHEY, CDR2 SVGEGT. V dropped 4 bases and J dropped 6 bases, with 18 bases sitting between them.

This clonotype was detected a few times. This chain links TRBV2 with TRBJ2-1; no definite D call. There are 13 residues in the CDR3. From germline, CDR1 is SNHLY and CDR2 FYNNEI. The ends were cut back, 6 bases at V and 7 bases at J, with 13 bases in the middle. The CDR3 sequence: CASRRPSENEQFF. As DNA, the CDR3 is TGTGCCAGCAGACGACCCTCCGAGAATGAGCAGTTCTTC.

This clonotype came up many times. The gene calls are TRBV20-1 and TRBJ2-3; TRBD1 is a possible D gene (6 bases). Trimming shortened V by 0 bases and J by 0 bases, and 16 bases separated the two germline ends. Germline CDR1 is DFQATT and CDR2 is SNEGSKA (reference sequence). The CDR3 runs 17 residues. The CDR3 bases are TGCAGTGCTAGAGATTTTTGGGGGCGGACTAGCACAGATACGCAGTATTTT. The encoded protein is CSARDFWGRTSTDTQYF.

The chain is built from TRBV20-1 and TRBJ2-3, with 14 positions matching TRBD2. Per the germline V gene, CDR1 is DFQATT and CDR2 is SNEGSKA (reference sequence). This CDR3 is 16 amino acids long. V gave up 4 bases and J gave up 1 base; unmatched junction bases: 4. The CDR3 is CSATTGLAGGTDTQYF. The CDR3 DNA sequence: TGCAGTGCTACCACGGGACTAGCGGGGGGCACAGATACGCAGTATTTT.

V is TRBV28 and J is TRBJ2-3; D ambiguous. The CDR3 totals 13 residues. Per the germline V gene, CDR1 is MDHEN and CDR2 is SYDVKM. V dropped 6 bases and J dropped 2 bases, with 9 bases sitting between them. CDR3 loop: CASRSKSTDTQYF. CDR3 nucleotides: TGTGCCAGCAGGAGTAAGTCCACAGATACGCAGTATTTT.

A few counts support this clonotype. The J gene is TRBJ1-1, the V gene TRBV4-3; no firm D call. Between the trimmed V and J ends, which lost 0 bases and 0 bases, there was a span of 8 bases. Germline CDR1 and CDR2: LGHNA and YSLEER. The CDR3 covers 15 residues. The DNA for the CDR3 is TGCGCCAGCAGCCAAGAGGCCATTTTGAACACTGAAGCTTTCTTT. It specifies CASSQEAILNTEAFF.

The J gene is TRBJ1-1, the V gene TRBV7-6; perhaps TRBD1 as D (6 bases). The CDR3 length is 13 residues. V gave up 1 base and J gave up 11 bases, with 14 bases separating them. Germline loops: CDR1 SGHVS, CDR2 FNYEAQ. The CDR3 loop reads CASSLGPDSGAFF. In DNA form, the CDR3 reads TGTGCCAGCAGCTTAGGGCCGGACAGCGGGGCTTTCTTT.

Ten or more counts support this clonotype. This rearrangement joins TRBV27 to TRBJ1-5; D might be TRBD1 (6 bases). V was shortened by 3 bases and J by 5 bases, with 11 bases between the two germline ends. The CDR3 spans 14 residues. Germline CDR1 is MNHEY and CDR2 is SMNVEV (reference sequence). The CDR3 here is CASSFDRTYQPQHF. CDR3 nucleotides: TGTGCCAGCAGTTTTGACAGGACATATCAGCCCCAGCATTTT.

This clonotype was counted between two and nine times. The chain uses TRBV20-1 and TRBJ2-7, with D perhaps TRBD1 (5 bases). V was pared by 0 bases and J by 0 bases, with 9 bases between. Germline CDR1 DFQATT, CDR2 SNEGSKA (reference sequence). The CDR3 consists of 14 residues. The CDR3 is CSARDDRNSYEQYF. In DNA form, the CDR3 reads TGCAGTGCTAGAGATGACAGAAACTCCTACGAGCAGTACTTC.

This clonotype showed up just a few times. The V gene is TRBV7-9, the J gene TRBJ2-7; tentatively, D is TRBD1 (6 bases). V dropped 8 bases and J dropped 3 bases, with 14 bases sitting between them. The CDR3 is 13 amino acids. CDR1 is SEHNR, CDR2 FQNEAQ, per germline (reference sequence). CDR3 in amino acids: CASAGDLLYEQYF. In DNA form, the CDR3 reads TGTGCCAGCGCAGGGGACCTCCTCTACGAGCAGTACTTC.

This clonotype has ten or more counts. The chain combines TRBV5-1 with TRBJ2-7, with D perhaps TRBD2 (6 bases). Germline CDR1 is SGHRS and CDR2 is YFSETQ. Trimming stripped 1 base from V and 1 base from J, with 12 bases between. This CDR3 is 15 amino acids long. The CDR3 DNA reads as TGCGCCAGCAGCTTGTCTCTAGGGACTTCCTACGAGCAGTACTTC. Translated: CASSLSLGTSYEQYF.

On this clonotype: Possible read error: a much larger clone is one base away. The CDR3 ends on some other residue instead of the conserved phenylalanine or tryptophan, so this is likely a read error. The rearrangement links TRBV14 to TRBJ2-7; 11 bases are shared with TRBD2. The germline gives CDR1 SGHDN, CDR2 FVKESK. This CDR3 spans 15 amino acids. J lost 5 bases, V lost 5 bases, and 8 bases had no gene match. The CDR3 loop reads CASSVEASGRNEQYL. The CDR3 nucleotides read TGTGCCAGCAGCGTCGAGGCTAGCGGGAGGAACGAGCAGTACCTC.

This clonotype was seen at least ten times. The chain joins TRBV29-1 to TRBJ1-2; no firm D call. Germline loops: CDR1 SQVTM, CDR2 ANQGSEA. The CDR3 sequence is 13 residues long. V was cut by 7 bases and J by 0 bases, with 12 bases left in between. The DNA of the CDR3 is TGCAGCGATAACAGCCGAACTAACTATGGCTACACCTTC. Translated, it gives CSDNSRTNYGYTF.

The chain recombines TRBV19 with TRBJ2-7, with 9 nucleotides matching TRBD1. Germline CDR1 is LNHDA and CDR2 is SQIVND (reference sequence). J was trimmed by 2 bases and V by 4 bases; bases with no gene match: 6. CDR3 length equals 15 residues. The CDR3 DNA follows: TGTGCCAGTAGTACCGGGACAGGGTTCGCCTACGAGCAGTACTTC. Translated, it gives CASSTGTGFAYEQYF.

A note on this clonotype: One end of the junction is discordant with germline, which a read error may explain. This sequence joins TRBV28 and TRBJ1-5, with D unclear. Germline CDR1 reads MDHEN; CDR2 reads SYDVKM. The CDR3 totals 13 residues. CDR3 sequence: CASSLRGWRPRHF. The CDR3 bases are TGTGCCAGCAGTTTGCGGGGTTGGCGGCCCCGGCATTTT.